This T cell receptor beta chain was recovered during a study of PD-1 blockade in mismatch repair-deficient tumors. Assay used: immunoSEQ multiplex PCR; TCRdb lists only in-frame clones, some missing. The data hold 55,000 to 85,000 clones, with around 80% observed a single time. The CDR3 contains 12 residues. Trimming pared 2 bases from V and 3 bases from J, leaving 2 bases between. Germline CDR1 LGHNT, CDR2 FRNRAP. The source of this sequence is an adult with mismatch repair-deficient cancer. Material: peripheral blood, obtained 2 weeks after starting pembrolizumab. This sequence joins TRBV12-5 and TRBJ1-5; D not resolved. CDR3 in amino acids: CASGLYNQPQHF. For the CDR3, the DNA is TGTGCTAGTGGTTTGTACAATCAGCCCCAGCATTTT. Full variable domain (missing parts from reference TRBV12-5 and TRBJ1-5): DARVTQTPRHKVTEMGQEVTMRCQPILGHNTVFWYRQTMMQGLELLAYFRNRAPLDDSGMPKDRFSAEMPDATLATLKIQPSEPRDSAVYFCASGLYNQPQHFGDGTRLSIL.